What follows is one T cell receptor (beta chain) and its context. Which antigen it targets is not known. No base quality values were provided; no much bigger clone lies one nucleotide off. Using the deep immunoSEQ assay, multiplex PCR amplified TCR CDR3 regions from genomic DNA. For each cell subset, the extracted genomic DNA was distributed evenly across all wells of several immunoSEQ 96-well plates, and each plate served as one replicate. For sorted subsets, about 200 ng genomic DNA, equal to 30,000 to 35,000 T cell genomes, was loaded into each replicate PCR. Purified libraries were measured with a Qubit 3.0 fluorometer, size-checked on a Bioanalyzer 2100, and measured again with the KAPA Library Quantification kit. A separate single-read 150-cycle Illumina NextSeq 550 flow cell was used to sequence each immunoSEQ 96-well plate. The authors' pipeline ran thus. The immunoSEQ output contained only junctional sequences without quality scores, so filtering could not match that applied to full-length reads. Sequences were annotated with PyIR, a Python wrapper for IgBLAST v1.9, using IMGT germline references to assign V/J genes and CDR3. Reads were removed for weak V/J assignments (E-value above 1e-6), missing CDR3, stop codons, out-of-frame junctions, or ambiguous translated residues. V3J clonotypes were defined as sequences sharing the same inferred V gene, J gene, and CDR3 amino acid sequence. Percentage overlap between repertoires was computed as shared unique clonotypes divided by the size of the smaller repertoire. Three approaches were used to assess repertoire richness: RTK rarefaction, the Chao1 estimator, and Recon v2.1 estimates of unobserved clonotypes. OLGA was used to compute generation probabilities for all TCRbeta clonotypes that the gDNA method yielded from a handful of donors. TCRdb limited this immuneACCESS table to in-frame rearrangements with V and J called. A share of clones is missing; checked studies link under half to unresolved V genes, and the rest is unexplained. D and trimming were read from the DNA, whereas the V and J calls and clone size are those reported in that table. Across this sample there are hundreds of thousands of clones, with 90% to 95% seen only once. The ten largest clonotypes hold 24% of the sample.

This sample is drawn from a study of shared clonotypes between healthy human individuals (dated by TCRdb to 2020 to 2022). Background on the whole study: A couple of women and three men aged 18 to 49 years were included in the cohort. For each donor, CD4 naive and CD4 memory were each given three plates, CD8 naive was given two plates, and CD8 memory was given one plate. To estimate repertoire size and how much clonotypes are shared between individuals, the study performed deep sequencing of blood TCR repertoires from a few healthy adults. To increase sequencing depth and limit assay-specific biases, different laboratories used diverse techniques to prepare libraries and sequence TCR repertoires. Between about 0.85 and 9.5 billion PBMCs per donor were obtained by leukapheresis.

From its cysteine to its phenylalanine, the CDR3 spans 16 amino acids. Kept here is only the CDR3 DNA, which spans 48 bases and is read in frame from base 1. CDR1 and CDR2, per the germline V gene (reference sequence), are GTSNPN and SVGIG. V and J lose 4 bases and 0 bases, and a span of 19 bases separates them. CD8 naive samples were CD45RO-negative cells positively selected for CCR7, giving a CD45RA+CCR7+ population that excluded TemRA cells. Donors were healthy HIV-negative adults with no recently reported acute infections or vaccinations. All donors were Caucasian adults living in Nashville, Tennessee, USA. Blood was collected by leukapheresis, and PBMCs were isolated by Ficoll-Histopaque density gradient centrifugation and then cryopreserved in liquid nitrogen vapor phase. Analytical flow cytometry was used to check the purity and quantity of each magnetically sorted T cell population. Genomic DNA was isolated from each sorted fraction and quantified by UV absorbance on a Nanodrop 2000c.

Results the study describes overall, beyond this receptor: When several donors were compared, the shared fraction of clonotypes was about 5% for naive CD4, about 4% for naive CD8, roughly 2.3% for memory CD4, and 0.4% for memory CD8. Higher generation probabilities were observed for clonotypes shared by all four sorted-subset donors than for non-shared clonotypes. Even with the large sequencing depth, rarefaction of the sorted-subset datasets indicated that sequencing was incomplete. Pairwise subsampling indicated that sequencing depth was expected to affect the degree of clonotype sharing among donors. Naive subsets generally had larger estimated clonotype richness than memory subsets did. Sampling was restricted to blood, and TCR repertoires in tissues likely differ from the TCR repertoires found in blood. Because the study included only a small number of donors, the genetic and exposure-history diversity represented was limited.

The receptor's source is a man aged 25-40 years in good health. The sequence is built from TRBV30 and TRBJ2-7; the D gene lacks a confident call. The specimen sequenced was naive CD8+ T cells sorted from blood. The cell subset or site label, as the study defines it: CD45RA+CCR7+. The CDR3 region reads CAWTPSSSVSSYEQYF. The DNA is TGTGCCTGGACTCCTTCGTCAAGCGTGAGCTCCTACGAGCAGTACTTC.